Listed below are T cell receptor beta chains from one sample, sequenced in a study of blood T cell repertoires in COVID-19. The repertoire was sequenced with immunoSEQ multiplex PCR; TCRdb's copy has only in-frame clones and lacks some. The sample consists of 280,000 or so clones, roughly 85% of them appearing once. Sequencing input: PBMCs or T cells enriched from blood (not recorded which). Receptor source: a middle-aged woman who had recovered from COVID-19. The CDR3 runs from the conserved cysteine through the conserved F or W. A D gene is named only where the DNA matches it firmly. The size entry is marked missing in some rows and otherwise reads once, few, many or a size class.

j_call clone_size v_call d_call cdr3_nt cdr3_aa
TRBJ2-3 NA TRBV5-1 NA TGCGCCAGCAGCTTCGGACAGTTCACAGATACGCAGTATTTT CASSFGQFTDTQYF
TRBJ2-5 NA TRBV6-2/TRBV6-3 NA TGTGCCAGCAGTCCCCACCAGTCTCAAGAGACCCAGTACTTC CASSPHQSQETQYF
TRBJ2-7 NA TRBV9 TRBD1 TGTGCCAGCAGCGTAGATCAGGGGGCCTCCTACGAGCAGTACTTC CASSVDQGASYEQYF
TRBJ2-7 NA TRBV28 NA TGTGCCAGCAGTTTCGATGGAACGCGGGTCGAGCAGTACTTC CASSFDGTRVEQYF
TRBJ1-1 NA TRBV5-1 TRBD1 TGCGCCAGCAGCCAGACAGGGGACCACACTGAAGCTTTCTTT CASSQTGDHTEAFF
TRBJ2-3 NA TRBV11-2 NA TGTGCCACACGGGAGAACACAGATACGCAGTATTTT CATRENTDTQYF
TRBJ1-1 NA TRBV28 NA TGTGCCGTCCACAGGGAAATGAACACTGAAGCTTTCTTT CAVHREMNTEAFF
TRBJ1-5 NA TRBV2 TRBD1 TGTGCCAGCAGTCTCGACAGGGGGGGACAGCCCCAGCATTTT CASSLDRGGQPQHF
TRBJ1-2 NA TRBV7-9 TRBD1 TGTGCCAGCAGCAGGGACAGGGGCTATGGCTACACCTTC CASSRDRGYGYTF
TRBJ2-5 NA TRBV2 NA TGTGCCAGCAGTGAAGGGGAAGGCGGGATGGCCCAAGAGACCCAGTACTTC CASSEGEGGMAQETQYF
TRBJ2-7 NA TRBV5-1 TRBD1 TGCGCCAGCAGCTTCCCGGACAGGGGGCACGAGCAGTACTTC CASSFPDRGHEQYF
TRBJ1-4 NA TRBV7-8 NA TGTGCCAGCAGCCAGTATGGGCCGGCGAATGAAAAACTGTTTTTT CASSQYGPANEKLFF
TRBJ1-2 NA TRBV30 NA TGTGCCTGGGGATTGCCCCACCGTTTGGGGAGTCGGGGCTACACCTTC CAWGLPHRLGSRGYTF
TRBJ2-5 NA TRBV28 TRBD2 TGTGCCAGCAGTTCAGCGGGAGGGCGGCAAGAGACCCAGTACTTC CASSSAGGRQETQYF
TRBJ2-1 NA TRBV5-1 NA TGCGCCAGCAGCTCACAAACCTACAATGAGCAGTTCTTC CASSSQTYNEQFF
TRBJ2-5 NA TRBV13 NA TGTGCCAGCAGCTTATTCATGGAGACCCAGTACTTC CASSLFMETQYF
TRBJ2-7 NA TRBV3-1/TRBV3-2 NA TGTGCCAGCAGCCGCCAAGGAGGACTTGGTTACGAGCAGTACTTC CASSRQGGLGYEQYF
TRBJ1-6 NA TRBV28 NA TGTGCCAGCAGTCCCCCGTTAGTGGATTCACCCCTCCACTTT CASSPPLVDSPLHF
TRBJ2-5 few TRBV7-9 TRBD1 TGTGCCAGCAGCATTGCCGGGACAGGGGGAGAGACCCAGTACTTC CASSIAGTGGETQYF
TRBJ2-1 NA TRBV2 TRBD1 TGTGCCAGCAGCAATCTCAACAGGGGGCAGAATGAGCAGTTCTTC CASSNLNRGQNEQFF
TRBJ2-7 NA TRBV7-2 TRBD1 TGTGCCAGCAGCATCCGGGACAGGAGCTCCTACGAGCAGTACTTC CASSIRDRSSYEQYF
TRBJ2-1 once TRBV24-1 TRBD2 TGTGCCACCAGTGATTCGTTAGCGGGAGCCTACAATGAGCAGTTCTTC CATSDSLAGAYNEQFF
TRBJ2-1 NA TRBV7-9 NA TGTGCCAGCAGCTTAGCTCTAGCCGGCAGCTCCTACAATGAGCAGTTCTTC CASSLALAGSSYNEQFF
TRBJ1-1 NA TRBV7-2 TRBD1 TGTGCCAGCAGCCCCCAGACAGGGACCGAGGGAGCTTTCTTT CASSPQTGTEGAFF
TRBJ1-1 NA TRBV30 NA TGTGCCTGGAGTCCACAGAACACTGAAGCTTTCTTT CAWSPQNTEAFF
TRBJ1-2 NA TRBV18 NA TGTGCCAGCTCACCACTGGACAACCGACGAGGCTACACCTTC CASSPLDNRRGYTF
TRBJ2-1 NA TRBV4-1 TRBD2 TGCGCCAGCAGCCCTCAACTAGCGGGAGTGTTGGGCAATGAGCAGTTCTTC CASSPQLAGVLGNEQFF
TRBJ1-1 NA TRBV7-2 TRBD1 TGTGCCAGCAGCTTAGGCTGGGGACAGGGGAACACTGAAGCTTTCTTT CASSLGWGQGNTEAFF
TRBJ1-5 NA TRBV28 NA TGTGCCAGTACTATCAGCAATCAGCCCCAGCATTTT CASTISNQPQHF
TRBJ2-7 many TRBV19 NA TGTGCCAGTAGTATAGTTTGGGCGCTGGACTATAAATTCTACGAGCAGTACTTC CASSIVWALDYKFYEQYF
TRBJ1-6 NA TRBV6-5 NA TGTGCCAGCACGCCGAGCTCCTATAATTCACCCCTCCACTTT CASTPSSYNSPLHF
TRBJ2-7 NA TRBV4-3 NA TGCGCCAGCAGCCAATCTGGACTGAGCTACGAGCAGTACTTC CASSQSGLSYEQYF